Listed below are T cell receptor beta chains from one sample, sequenced in a study of breast tumors, draining lymph nodes, adjacent tissues. MiXCR, applied by TCRdb to the multiplex PCR reads, yields one record per CDR3 protein. The sample gives about 230,000 distinct CDR3 sequences, about 30% of which show up once; roughly 1.5% is in the top ten. Material for sequencing was axillary lymph node tissue. These receptors came from a female donor with breast cancer. Some clones in this sample may be carry-over from other donors' samples. CDR3s include the opening cysteine and the closing phenylalanine or tryptophan. D genes are given only for firm matches. Clone size appears in some rows only: once, few, many, or a class for an expanded clone.

j_call | v_call | d_call | clone_size | cdr3_aa | cdr3_nt
TRBJ2-7 | TRBV7-2 | . | many | CASSSVTTFEQYF | TGTGCCAGCAGCTCCGTCACTACCTTCGAGCAGTACTTC
TRBJ2-7 | TRBV4-1 | TRBD2 | many | CASSQVGGAIWYEQYF | TGCGCCAGCAGCCAAGTGGGAGGGGCAATCTGGTACGAGCAGTACTTC
TRBJ1-5 | TRBV2 | TRBD1 | many | CASKWKGAGQPQHF | TGTGCCAGCAAGTGGAAGGGGGCGGGACAGCCCCAGCATTTT
TRBJ1-2 | TRBV5-4 | . | many | CASSLEVGGNYGYTF | TGTGCCAGCAGCTTGGAGGTCGGGGGTAACTATGGCTACACCTTC
TRBJ2-7 | TRBV20-1 | TRBD1 | . | CSAVRDRGYEQYF | TGCAGTGCCGTCCGGGACAGGGGGTACGAGCAGTACTTC
TRBJ2-7 | TRBV4-3 | TRBD2 | many | CASSQESTSGIYEQYF | TGCGCCAGCAGCCAAGAGTCCACTAGCGGGATATACGAGCAGTACTTC
TRBJ1-5 | TRBV5-8 | . | many | CASSPESGFKPQHF | TGTGCCAGCAGCCCGGAGAGCGGGTTTAAGCCCCAGCATTTT
TRBJ2-1 | TRBV20-1 | . | . | CSARFRGAGVYNEWFF | TGCAGTGCTAGATTCCGAGGGGCGGGCGTCTACAATGAGTGGTTCTTC
TRBJ2-7 | TRBV4-2 | . | . | CASSLGAGEQYF | TGTGCCAGCAGCCTCGGGGCCGGGGAGCAGTACTTC
TRBJ2-3 | TRBV5-1 | TRBD2 | many | CASSSLAGYTDTQYF | TGCGCCAGCAGTTCGCTAGCGGGGTACACAGATACGCAGTATTTT
TRBJ2-6 | TRBV2 | . | . | CASSEYTAYEQHFSSGANVLTF | TGTGCCAGCAGTGAATACACAGCCTACGAGCAGCATTTTTCGTCTGGGGCCAACGTCCTGACTTTC
TRBJ2-7 | TRBV30 | . | . | CAWSMQFSYEQYF | TGTGCCTGGAGTATGCAGTTCTCCTACGAGCAGTACTTC
TRBJ2-3 | TRBV24-1 | TRBD2 | once | CATSEREGRRLQYF | TGTGCCACCAGTGAACGGGAGGGCCGAAGATTGCAGTATTTT
TRBJ1-6 | TRBV12-3/TRBV12-4 | . | many | CASTAPGAHNSPLHF | TGTGCCAGCACCGCCCCAGGGGCCCATAATTCACCCCTCCACTTT
TRBJ1-2 | TRBV18 | . | many | CASSPAHGGGYGYTF | TGTGCCAGCTCACCCGCCCACGGGGGAGGCTATGGCTACACCTTC
TRBJ1-2 | TRBV11-2 | . | many | CASSLSGEGRGSRGYTF | TGTGCCAGCAGCTTATCTGGAGAGGGACGGGGTTCACGCGGCTACACCTTC